Presented here are 30 T cell receptor beta chains from one specimen sequenced in a study of blood T cell repertoires in COVID-19. Profiled with immunoSEQ multiplex PCR; TCRdb holds only in-frame clones, not every one. The table includes over 25,000 clones, approximately 85% detected once. The sequencing sample was made of peripheral blood. These receptor sequences come from a man at least 80 years old with active COVID-19.

This clone is a singleton in its sample. CDR3: CASSLQVGGINYGYTF. In nucleotides, the CDR3 is TGCGCCAGCAGCTTGCAAGTTGGAGGGATCAACTATGGCTACACCTTC. V gene TRBV5-1 combines with J gene TRBJ1-2, with D unresolved. CDR3 length: 16 amino acids. Germline V lookup: CDR1 SGHRS, CDR2 YFSETQ. The V and J ends lost 1 base and 2 bases respectively, with 15 bases between them.

This chain uses TRBV19 with TRBJ2-7; 9 bases are a match to TRBD1. Germline loops: CDR1 LNHDA, CDR2 SQIVND (reference sequence). CDR3 length: 13 residues. V dropped 11 bases and J dropped 7; count of bases not matched to a gene: 12. CDR3 in DNA: TGTGCCGTATCGGACAGGGGTTCCGGGGAGCAGTACTTC. Translating it yields CAVSDRGSGEQYF.

The chain couples TRBV18 to TRBJ1-2; 7 nucleotides match TRBD1. Germline CDR1 and CDR2: KGHSH and LQKENI. Trimming took 6 bases from V and 4 from J; bases not matched to a gene: 8. The CDR3 is 14 amino acids. CDR3 DNA sequence: TGTGCCAGCTCGACAGGGTCAGGGGCCTATGGCTACACCTTC. It yields the protein CASSTGSGAYGYTF.

This chain links TRBV6-2 or TRBV6-3 with TRBJ2-2, with TRBD2 as a possible D gene (6 bases). Germline assignment: CDR1 MNHEY and CDR2 SVGEGT. The CDR3 has 16 amino acids. V was shortened by 3 bases and J by 5 bases, with 16 bases between the two germline ends. As DNA, the CDR3 is TGTGCCAGCAGTTATACGGCGGGGTGGAGGACCGGGGAGCTGTTTTTT. Residues: CASSYTAGWRTGELFF.

The J gene is TRBJ1-4, the V gene TRBV6-7; no clear D gene. TRBV6-7 belongs to the ORF category, with a function that is uncertain. V lost 4 bases to trimming and J lost 8 bases, with 23 bases between them. This CDR3 has 17 amino acids. CDR3: CASSSYYWCIFKEKLFF. CDR3 nucleotides: TGTGCCAGCAGTTCCTATTATTGGTGTATTTTCAAGGAAAAACTGTTTTTT.

The chain employs TRBV5-6 and TRBJ2-1; 8 bases match TRBD1. The CDR3 sequence is 15 residues long. Germline CDR1 is SGHDT and CDR2 is YYEEEE. The V gene end was trimmed by 7 bases and the J gene end by 8 bases; junction bases not matched to a gene: 14. The CDR3 reads CASWVLRGLVDEQFF. The CDR3 DNA reads TGTGCCAGCTGGGTCCTCAGGGGGCTGGTGGATGAGCAGTTCTTC.

This rearrangement joins TRBV25-1 to TRBJ2-5, with 11 positions matching TRBD2. The ends lost 6 bases at V and 5 bases at J; junction bases unmatched: 14. This CDR3 contains 17 residues. Germline lookup yields CDR1 MGHDK and CDR2 SYGVNS. DNA for the CDR3: TGTGCCAGCAGGGGAAGCCCAGGGACTAGCGGTGGGGAGACCCAGTACTTC. As protein: CASRGSPGTSGGETQYF.

V is TRBV2 and J is TRBJ1-5, with TRBD1 identical over 7 bases. Germline CDR1 is SNHLY and CDR2 is FYNNEI. The CDR3 length is 15 residues. Trimming cost V 6 bases and J 0 bases; bases outside gene matches: 5. The CDR3 coding sequence is TGTGCCAGCAGCGCGACAGGGAATAGCAATCAGCCCCAGCATTTT. Residues: CASSATGNSNQPQHF.

This sequence joins TRBV19 and TRBJ2-1, with 11 bases matching TRBD2. The germline V gene encodes CDR1 LNHDA and CDR2 SQIVND (reference sequence). The CDR3 has 16 residues. J gave up 9 bases and V 3 bases, and 10 bases lay outside the gene matches. CDR3 nucleotide sequence: TGTGCCAGTAGTATCTCTTCGGCTAGCGGGGGGCGTGAGCAGTTCTTC. Translating it yields CASSISSASGGREQFF.

J is TRBJ2-7 and V is TRBV7-9; D gene ambiguous. This CDR3 region has 12 residues. Germline values: CDR1 SEHNR, CDR2 FQNEAQ (reference sequence). The ends were cut back, 1 base at V and 2 bases at J, with 3 bases in the middle. Written as DNA, the CDR3 is TGTGCCAGCAGCTTAGGCGCCTACGAGCAGTACTTC. Protein product: CASSLGAYEQYF.

The J gene is TRBJ2-4, the V gene TRBV15, with 7 nucleotides matching TRBD2. Germline loops: CDR1 LNHNV, CDR2 YYDKDF (reference sequence). V lost 1 base, J lost 3 bases, and 9 bases stayed unmatched. This CDR3 is 17 amino acids long. This chain's CDR3 is CATSRASGGFDKNIQYF. CDR3 sequence (DNA): TGTGCCACCAGCAGAGCCTCGGGGGGTTTTGACAAAAACATTCAGTACTTC.

This rearrangement joins TRBV27 to TRBJ1-4; no clear D. Germline V gives CDR1 MNHEY, CDR2 SMNVEV (reference sequence). Trimming took 0 bases from V and 7 from J, leaving 9 bases between them. The CDR3 loop spans 14 amino acids. The CDR3 DNA reads as TGTGCCAGCAGTTTATCCTGGGCCAGTGAAAAACTGTTTTTT. It is translated as CASSLSWASEKLFF.

The J gene is TRBJ2-2, the V gene TRBV19; maybe TRBD1 (5 bases). Trimming removed 4 bases at V and 7 bases at J, with 7 bases between. Germline CDR1 is LNHDA and CDR2 is SQIVND (reference sequence). The CDR3 is 12 residues long. The CDR3, as DNA: TGTGCCAGTAGTACAGGGTTCGGGGAGCTGTTTTTT. Its translation is CASSTGFGELFF.

This clone was counted between two and nine times. This chain links TRBV12-5 with TRBJ2-7, with a tentative D call TRBD2 (6 bases). V was cut by 3 bases and J by 7 bases, with 10 bases left in between. The length of the CDR3 is 12 residues. The V gene's germline CDR1 is LGHNT and CDR2 FRNRAP. The CDR3 loop reads CASGLGGQEQYF. The CDR3 DNA is TGTGCTAGTGGTTTAGGAGGGCAGGAGCAGTACTTC.

This rearrangement joins TRBV3-1 (or the pseudogene TRBV3-2) to TRBJ2-2, with D perhaps matching TRBD1 (6 bases). Between the trimmed V and J ends, which lost 4 bases and 1 base, there was a span of 10 bases. The CDR3 sequence is 15 residues long. In germline, CDR1 is LGHDT, CDR2 YNNKEL (reference sequence). The CDR3 protein is CASSPGQLNTGELFF. The CDR3 nucleotides read TGTGCCAGCAGCCCAGGACAGCTGAACACCGGGGAGCTGTTTTTT.

V gene TRBV7-9 combines with J gene TRBJ1-2, with TRBD1 identical over 11 bases. Germline CDR1 and CDR2: SEHNR and FQNEAQ (reference sequence). The CDR3 spans 15 residues. J gave up 8 bases and V 1 base, and 6 bases lay outside the gene matches. As DNA, the CDR3 is TGTGCCAGCAGCTTAGATGGGACAGGGGGAGAGGGCTACACCTTC. This gives the protein CASSLDGTGGEGYTF. The full variable domain, with the rest looked up from reference TRBV7-9 and TRBJ1-2, is DTGVSQNPRHKITKRGQNVTFRCDPISEHNRLYWYRQTLGQGPEFLTYFQNEAQLEKSRLLSDRFSAERPKGSFSTLEIQRTEQGDSAMYLCASSLDGTGGEGYTFGSGTRLTVV.

This clone was found once. The chain links TRBV7-8 to TRBJ2-2, with D possibly TRBD2 on 5 matching bases. The germline V gene encodes CDR1 SGHVS and CDR2 FQNEAQ. Deletions cut 4 bases from V and 4 bases from J, with 16 bases between. This CDR3 region has 16 residues. DNA for the CDR3: TGTGCCAGCAGCTCACACATAAACGGGGTCACCGGGGAGCTGTTTTTT. It translates to CASSSHINGVTGELFF.

This clone came up a few times. The chain recombines TRBV7-3 with TRBJ1-1; no definite D call. The germline V gene has CDR1 SGHTA and CDR2 FQGTGA. This CDR3 contains 13 residues. V lost 5 bases and J 8 bases, leaving 15 bases between the germline ends. This CDR3 reads CASSTGYSGEAFF. For the CDR3, the DNA is TGTGCCAGCAGCACCGGGTATTCGGGAGAAGCTTTCTTT.

This clone was counted a single time. One junction end disagrees with the germline gene, perhaps due to a read error. The chain has TRBV11-2 and TRBJ2-1; 8 bases agree with TRBD2. This CDR3 is built from 16 residues. Germline V lookup: CDR1 SGHAT, CDR2 FQNNGV. The CDR3 DNA sequence: TGTGCCAGCAGCTTAAGAACGGGACTAGTAATTCATGGCCGGCTCTTC. Residues: CASSLRTGLVIHGRLF. Complete variable domain (other parts from reference TRBV11-2 and TRBJ2-1): EAGVAQSPRYKIIEKRQSVAFWCNPISGHATLYWYQQILGQGPKLLIQFQNNGVVDDSQLPKDRFSAERLKGVDSTLKIQPAKLEDSAVYLCASSLRTGLVIHGRLFGPGTRLTVL.

J is TRBJ2-1 and V is TRBV15; 9 positions match TRBD2. Germline V lookup: CDR1 LNHNV, CDR2 YYDKDF (reference sequence). The junction had 9 bases not matched to a gene; V was cut back by 9 bases and J by 9 bases. This CDR3 comprises 13 residues. As DNA, the CDR3 is TGTGCCACTCAAAAGCTGCGGGAGGGTGAGCAGTTCTTC. Amino acid sequence: CATQKLREGEQFF. The full variable domain, completed using reference TRBV15 and TRBJ2-1, is DAMVIQNPRYQVTQFGKPVTLSCSQTLNHNVMYWYQQKSSQAPKLLFHYYDKDFNNEADTPDNFQSRRPNTSFCFLDIRSPGLGDTAMYLCATQKLREGEQFFGPGTRLTVL.

The chain combines TRBV5-5 with TRBJ1-1; D is undetermined. In germline, CDR1 is SGHKS, CDR2 YYEKEE (reference sequence). This CDR3 spans 14 amino acids. Trimming removed 4 bases at V and 3 bases at J, with 13 bases between. The CDR3 region has the DNA TGTGCCAGCAGCCCCAGTGGGCAGGACACTGAAGCTTTCTTT. Protein: CASSPSGQDTEAFF.

V is TRBV2 and J is TRBJ1-1, with a weak D call TRBD1 (6 bases). V was clipped by 9 bases and J by 5 bases, with 10 bases between them. The CDR3 loop spans 11 amino acids. Per germline, CDR1 SNHLY and CDR2 FYNNEI. The CDR3 DNA reads TGTGCCAGTTTTAGGGGGACTGAAGCTTTCTTT. It encodes CASFRGTEAFF.

This sequence joins TRBV9 and TRBJ2-3; 9 bases map to TRBD2. The V segment lost 0 bases and the J segment 2 bases; nucleotides outside the gene matches: 4. In germline, CDR1 is SGDLS, CDR2 YYNGEE. This CDR3 is 16 amino acids long. CDR3 coding DNA: TGTGCCAGCAGCGTAGTTAGCGGGGGACTCACAGATACGCAGTATTTT. It yields the protein CASSVVSGGLTDTQYF.

This clone was observed once. The CDR3: CASSYPTGVNYGYTF. CDR3 DNA: TGTGCCAGCAGTTACCCTACAGGGGTTAACTATGGCTACACCTTC. The rearrangement joins TRBV6-6 to TRBJ1-2; TRBD1 matches 7 bases. V shed 2 bases, J shed 1 base, and the junction held 4 bases outside the gene matches. Germline CDR1 MNHNY, CDR2 SVGAGI (reference sequence). CDR3 length: 15 amino acids.

The gene calls are TRBV7-9 and TRBJ2-2; TRBD2 might be the D (5 bases). Deletions cut 5 bases from V and 2 bases from J, with 12 bases between. This CDR3 is 15 amino acids long. Germline CDR1 SEHNR, CDR2 FQNEAQ (reference sequence). The CDR3 sequence: CASSPGLENTGELFF. The CDR3 DNA reads TGTGCCAGCAGCCCTGGACTGGAAAACACCGGGGAGCTGTTTTTT.

The V and J genes are TRBV18 and TRBJ2-3; the match to TRBD2 covers 10 bases. The V gene end was trimmed by 3 bases and the J gene end by 3 bases; junction bases not matched to a gene: 3. This CDR3 has 15 amino acids. Germline loops: CDR1 KGHSH, CDR2 LQKENI. CDR3 in DNA: TGTGCCAGCTCACCCTGGACTAGCGGAACAGATACGCAGTATTTT. Residues: CASSPWTSGTDTQYF.

The chain links TRBV2 to TRBJ2-2, with TRBD2 matching 13 bases. The CDR3 is 15 amino acids. The ends lost 6 bases at V and 6 bases at J; junction bases unmatched: 4. Germline V gene data show CDR1 as SNHLY and CDR2 as FYNNEI. The CDR3 here is CASSATSGGAGELFF. As DNA, the CDR3 is TGTGCCAGCAGCGCTACTAGCGGGGGGGCCGGGGAGCTGTTTTTT. The variable domain in full, with the rest retrieved from reference TRBV2 and TRBJ2-2, is EPEVTQTPSHQVTQMGQEVILRCVPISNHLYFYWYRQILGQKVEFLVSFYNNEISEKSEIFDDQFSVERPDGSNFTLKIRSTKLEDSAMYFCASSATSGGAGELFFGEGSRLTVL.

The rearrangement links TRBV9 to TRBJ2-7; weak D call: TRBD2 (6 bases). The CDR3 is 16 residues long. Looked up from germline, CDR1 is SGDLS and CDR2 is YYNGEE. Trimming took 4 bases from V and 4 from J, leaving 21 bases between them. The CDR3 DNA follows: TGTGCCAGCAGCCCCCACCCCCAGGCAGGAGGGTACGAGCAGTACTTC. It encodes CASSPHPQAGGYEQYF.

The chain links TRBV5-5 to TRBJ1-1; D gene ambiguous. This CDR3 is built from 14 residues. V lost 1 base, J lost 8 bases, and 15 bases lay in between. Germline assignment: CDR1 SGHKS and CDR2 YYEKEE (reference sequence). The DNA for the CDR3 is TGTGCCAGCAGCTTGCTAGTCGGTACCGGAGAAGCTTTCTTT. Translated, it gives CASSLLVGTGEAFF. Drawing the rest from reference TRBV5-5 and TRBJ1-1, the complete variable domain is DAGVTQSPTHLIKTRGQQVTLRCSPISGHKSVSWYQQVLGQGPQFIFQYYEKEERGRGNFPDRFSARQFPNYSSELNVNALLLGDSALYLCASSLLVGTGEAFFGQGTRLTVV.

About this clone itself: This same CDR3 is encoded by further DNA sequences in the sample. The rearrangement joins TRBV3-1 (or the pseudogene TRBV3-2) to TRBJ2-1; 11 nucleotides match TRBD2. CDR1 and CDR2 (germline): LGHDT, YNNKEL (reference sequence). After removal of 3 bases from V and 4 bases from J, the junction contained 2 bases not matched to a gene. There are 15 residues in the CDR3. CDR3: CASSHSGGGYNEQFF. The CDR3 nucleotides are TGTGCCAGCAGCCATAGCGGGGGGGGATACAATGAGCAGTTCTTC.